This section outlines one T cell receptor (beta chain) sequence together with its context. The data belong to a study of blood T cell repertoires in COVID-19. Study information: COVID-19 samples, acute and convalescent, were from the United States, Italy and Spain. Nucleic acid was either cDNA or gDNA, and it came from T cells, B-cell-depleted T cells, or PBMCs.

Under the authors' procedure: Cell counts per sample came from amplifying reference gene primers. Sequenced by immunoSEQ multiplex PCR; TCRdb stores in-frame clones only, minus some. The V and J calls and clone size were taken over from that table, and D and trimming were inferred from the DNA. This table has about 240,000 clones, 82% appearing once. The V gene lost 3 bases and the J gene lost 0 bases, with 5 bases spanning the gap. This CDR3 is built from 13 residues. Germline lookup yields CDR1 MNHNS and CDR2 SASEGT. This chain links TRBV6-1 with TRBJ1-1; no reliable D call. This clonotype was obtained from a woman aged 60-70 years with active or convalescent COVID-19. The sequencing sample was made of peripheral blood. The DNA for the CDR3 is TGTGCCAGCAGTGACAGGATGAACACTGAAGCTTTCTTT. This gives the protein CASSDRMNTEAFF.